The T cell receptor (beta chain) described here comes from a study of neurological immune-mediated disorders. Study-level results: HTLV-1-associated myelopathy had the most TCR clonal expansion, whereas multiple sclerosis had the least (lower than in healthy controls).

The CDR3 has 15 residues. V was cut by 1 base and J by 0 bases, with 4 bases left in between. CDR1 is SGHAT and CDR2 is FQNNGV in the germline V gene. Concerning this clonotype: Its target is unknown.

TCRdb re-called the 5' RACE reads with MiXCR, one entry per CDR3 protein. The sample lists 40,000 or so distinct CDR3 sequences, 2% to 3% seen once, with about 2.4% in the top ten. Sequenced material: PBMCs. The sequence was obtained from a middle-aged man with multiple sclerosis. V and J are TRBV11-2 and TRBJ2-6; D ambiguous. This CDR3 reads CASSLVPSGANVLTF. CDR3 DNA: TGTGCCAGCAGCTTAGTTCCCTCTGGGGCCAACGTCCTGACTTTC. The full variable domain, in which reference TRBV11-2 and TRBJ2-6 provide the parts outside the CDR3, is EAGVAQSPRYKIIEKRQSVAFWCNPISGHATLYWYQQILGQGPKLLIQFQNNGVVDDSQLPKDRFSAERLKGVDSTLKIQPAKLEDSAVYLCASSLVPSGANVLTFGAGSRLTVL.